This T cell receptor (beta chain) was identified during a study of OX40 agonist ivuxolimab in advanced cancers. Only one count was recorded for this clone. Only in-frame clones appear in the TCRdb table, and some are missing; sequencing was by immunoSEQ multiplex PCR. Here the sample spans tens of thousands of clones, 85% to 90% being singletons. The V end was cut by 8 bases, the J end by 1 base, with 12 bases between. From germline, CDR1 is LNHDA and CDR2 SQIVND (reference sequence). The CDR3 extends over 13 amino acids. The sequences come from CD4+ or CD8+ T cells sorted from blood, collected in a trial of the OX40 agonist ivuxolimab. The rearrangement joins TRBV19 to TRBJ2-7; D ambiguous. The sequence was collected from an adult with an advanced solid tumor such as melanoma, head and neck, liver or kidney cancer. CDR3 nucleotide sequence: TGTGCCAGTGAGGATTCACAGTCCTACGAGCAGTACTTC. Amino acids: CASEDSQSYEQYF.